These 14 T cell receptor beta chains originate from one sample sequenced in a study of cytomegalovirus exposure and HLA in healthy donors. With 60 Vbeta and 13 Jbeta primers, the PCR was carried out. Clones were read by immunoSEQ multiplex PCR, and TCRdb kept only the in-frame ones, dropping some. Among 170,000 or so clones listed, around 79% were seen once. The sequenced sample was PBMCs. The receptors were sampled from a woman aged 40 to 50 in good health and CMV-seronegative.

This clone came up once. This rearrangement joins TRBV7-2 to TRBJ2-7, with 8 bases aligning to TRBD2. Germline V lookup: CDR1 SGHTA, CDR2 FQGNSA. The V gene end was trimmed by 5 bases and the J gene end by 5 bases; junction bases not matched to a gene: 17. This CDR3 comprises 17 residues. The DNA for the CDR3 is TGTGCCAGCAGCGCCGGGGGGGGGAGACAGTTTTACAACGAGCAGTACTTC. It yields the protein CASSAGGGRQFYNEQYF.

This clone has more than one count but fewer than ten. V usage is TRBV25-1 and J usage is TRBJ1-3, with D tentatively TRBD1 (6 bases). Germline-derived CDR1 and CDR2 are MGHDK and SYGVNS. The V end was cut by 6 bases, the J end by 2 bases, with 17 bases between. The CDR3 spans 16 residues. The CDR3 reads CASRKTTGLAGNTIYF. The CDR3 coding sequence is TGTGCCAGCAGAAAGACTACAGGGCTGGCTGGAAACACCATATATTTT. The full variable domain, in which reference TRBV25-1 and TRBJ1-3 provide the parts outside the CDR3, is EADIYQTPRYLVIGTGKKITLECSQTMGHDKMYWYQQDPGMELHLIHYSYGVNSTEKGDLSSESTVSRIRTEHFPLTLESARPSHTSQYLCASRKTTGLAGNTIYFGEGSWLTVV.

The chain has TRBV4-3 and TRBJ1-3; weak D call: TRBD1 (6 bases). This CDR3 contains 17 residues. In germline, CDR1 is LGHNA, CDR2 YSLEER. V lost 0 bases and J 0 bases, leaving 12 bases between the germline ends. This CDR3 is CASSQEARTASGNTIYF. The CDR3, as DNA: TGCGCCAGCAGCCAAGAAGCAAGGACAGCCTCTGGAAACACCATATATTTT.

V and J are TRBV4-1 and TRBJ2-5; 9 positions match TRBD1. The CDR3 loop spans 15 amino acids. Germline values: CDR1 MGHRA, CDR2 YSYEKL. Trimming at V came to 0 bases and at J to 13 bases, leaving 12 bases not matched to a gene. The CDR3 here is CASSQDLGQGFRTYF. The CDR3 DNA is TGCGCCAGCAGCCAAGATCTGGGACAGGGTTTTAGGACGTACTTC.

The chain has TRBV4-2 and TRBJ1-6; 8 bases are shared with TRBD1. This CDR3 region has 17 residues. V shed 1 base, J shed 2 bases, and the junction held 4 bases outside the gene matches. Germline V CDR1 and CDR2: LGHNA, YNFKEQ. CDR3 region: CASSQGQGATYNSPLHF. The CDR3 DNA reads as TGTGCCAGCAGCCAAGGCCAGGGGGCTACCTATAATTCACCCCTCCACTTT.

The chain combines TRBV9 with TRBJ2-7, with 11 positions matching TRBD1. V gave up 2 bases and J gave up 6 bases; unmatched junction bases: 4. This CDR3 region has 14 residues. Germline assignment: CDR1 SGDLS and CDR2 YYNGEE. CDR3 sequence reads: CASSVGDRGSEQYF. The CDR3 coding sequence is TGTGCCAGCAGCGTCGGGGACAGGGGGAGCGAGCAGTACTTC.

This clone was observed once. This sequence joins TRBV14 and TRBJ1-1; D unresolved. Looked up from germline, CDR1 is SGHDN and CDR2 is FVKESK. V lost 4 bases, J lost 0 bases, and 6 bases lay in between. This CDR3 contains 13 residues. As DNA, the CDR3 is TGTGCCAGCAGCCGTGGGCTGAACACTGAAGCTTTCTTT. Encoded protein: CASSRGLNTEAFF.

This chain joins TRBV27 and TRBJ1-5, with no clear D. This CDR3 is 15 amino acids long. CDR1 is MNHEY, CDR2 SMNVEV, per germline (reference sequence). V was cut by 7 bases and J by 3 bases, with 16 bases left in between. CDR3 DNA sequence: TGTGCCAGCACAGTCCGCGGTAGAGTCAATCAGCCCCAGCATTTT. It codes for CASTVRGRVNQPQHF.

Comment on this clone: The junction differs from germline at one of its ends, possibly a read error. The chain carries TRBV7-9 and TRBJ1-5; D unresolved. This CDR3 is 12 amino acids long. Germline V gene sequence: CDR1 SEHNR, CDR2 FQNEAQ (reference sequence). The CDR3 DNA reads TGTTCCAGCAGCCTCACACAGAAGCCCCAGCATTTT. It encodes CSSSLTQKPQHF.

J is TRBJ1-3 and V is TRBV2, with D maybe TRBD1 (5 bases). V was trimmed by 7 bases and J by 4 bases, leaving 11 bases between them. This CDR3 has 13 amino acids. Looked up from germline, CDR1 is SNHLY and CDR2 is FYNNEI. CDR3 in DNA: TGTGCCAGCAACGACAGAGCCGGAAACACCATATATTTT. It translates to CASNDRAGNTIYF.

This clone was counted a single time. The rearrangement uses TRBV6-5 and TRBJ2-7, with 8 bases identical to TRBD1. Losses at the gene ends were 2 bases for V and 5 bases for J; bases not matched to a gene: 8. CDR1 MNHEY and CDR2 SVGAGI come from the germline V gene. This CDR3 has 15 amino acids. CDR3 sequence (DNA): TGTGCCAGCAGTTACCTGACAGGGGTGGGCGACGAGCAGTACTTC. Residues: CASSYLTGVGDEQYF.

V gene TRBV10-3 combines with J gene TRBJ2-2; 7 nucleotides match TRBD1. The germline gives CDR1 ENHRY, CDR2 SYGVKD. V trimming: 10 bases; J trimming: 3 bases; junction bases outside the gene matches: 14. The length of the CDR3 is 16 residues. The CDR3 spells CATGQDRARYTGELFF. The CDR3 DNA reads TGTGCCACCGGACAGGACCGCGCGAGGTACACCGGGGAGCTGTTTTTT.

CDR3: CACRFRDRVNTGELFF. The CDR3 nucleotides are TGTGCCTGCAGATTCCGGGACAGAGTTAACACCGGGGAGCTGTTTTTT. This chain links TRBV30 with TRBJ2-2, with 7 positions matching TRBD1. Per germline, CDR1 GTSNPN and CDR2 SVGIG (reference sequence). The CDR3 consists of 16 residues. J was trimmed by 2 bases and V by 6 bases; bases with no gene match: 12. The full variable domain, rest sourced from reference TRBV30 and TRBJ2-2, is SQTIHQWPATLVQPVGSPLSLECTVEGTSNPNLYWYRQAAGRGLQLLFYSVGIGQISSEVPQNLSASRPQDRQFILSSKKLLLSDSGFYLCACRFRDRVNTGELFFGEGSRLTVL.

CDR3 coding DNA: TGCGCCAGCAGCCTAGCGGGAGGGGCAAGCTCCTACAATGAGCAGTTCTTC. This gives the protein CASSLAGGASSYNEQFF. This chain joins TRBV4-3 and TRBJ2-1; the match to TRBD2 covers 11 bases. This CDR3 spans 17 amino acids. In germline, CDR1 is LGHNA, CDR2 YSLEER. Germline trimming cut 4 bases from V and 0 bases from J; bases unmatched to any gene: 5.